The 9 T cell receptor beta chains reported below all come from one sample, sequenced in a study of T cell responses to AZD1222 COVID-19 vaccine. Generated by immunoSEQ multiplex PCR, the TCRdb table keeps only in-frame clones and is missing some. The sample yields some 100,000 clones, 87% seen once. Here the sequenced sample was peripheral blood, taken on day 0 of AZD1222 vaccination. All receptors derive from an adult in good health.

The chain joins TRBV18 to TRBJ2-1; 8 nucleotides align to TRBD1. CDR3 length: 17 residues. With V trimmed by 1 base and J by 5 bases, 10 bases remained unmatched. Looked up from germline, CDR1 is KGHSH and CDR2 is LQKENI. The CDR3, as DNA: TGTGCCAGCTCACCACAACTGGGGACAGGTTACGACAATGAGCAGTTCTTC. Its translation is CASSPQLGTGYDNEQFF.

This clone was detected only a few times. The chain combines TRBV6-5 with TRBJ1-2; D is perhaps TRBD1 (5 bases). Per the germline V gene, CDR1 is MNHEY and CDR2 is SVGAGI. Trimming took 0 bases from V and 2 from J, leaving 13 bases between them. This CDR3 is 16 amino acids long. CDR3 sequence reads: CASSYSIQGGNYGYTF. For the CDR3, the DNA is TGTGCCAGCAGTTACTCGATCCAGGGCGGAAACTATGGCTACACCTTC.

The V and J genes are TRBV27 and TRBJ1-6, with no clear D. CDR1 is MNHEY and CDR2 is SMNVEV in the germline V gene (reference sequence). V lost 8 bases to trimming and J lost 6 bases, with 23 bases between them. The CDR3 loop spans 17 amino acids. CDR3 DNA: TGTGCCAGCCTCCTTGGGCCACAGCCCCATTTTAATTCACCCCTCCACTTT. This translates into CASLLGPQPHFNSPLHF.

This chain links TRBV7-2 with TRBJ1-6; no firm D call. Trimming took off 3 bases at V and 7 bases at J, with 16 bases between the two ends. The length of the CDR3 is 16 residues. Germline CDR1 is SGHTA and CDR2 is FQGNSA. The CDR3 nucleotides are TGTGCCAGCAGCTTGAGAGCAGCCTTCTCAAATTCACCCCTCCACTTT. Translated: CASSLRAAFSNSPLHF.

V is TRBV3-1 (or the pseudogene TRBV3-2) and J is TRBJ1-2; D remains unclear. V dropped 4 bases and J dropped 8 bases, with 20 bases sitting between them. CDR1 LGHDT and CDR2 YNNKEL come from the germline V gene (reference sequence). The CDR3 is 15 residues long. DNA for the CDR3: TGTGCCAGCAGCCCCGAAAGTACTTGGAGTCGAGGCTACACCTTC. Translating gives CASSPESTWSRGYTF.

This clone was seen more than once but under ten times. The chain couples TRBV30 to TRBJ1-2; D gene uncertain. CDR3 size: 12 residues. Germline CDR1 and CDR2: GTSNPN and SVGIG (reference sequence). V lost 5 bases to trimming and J lost 5 bases, with 12 bases between them. The DNA of the CDR3 is TGTGCCTGGGCAAAAGGGCCTTATGGCTACACCTTC. This gives the protein CAWAKGPYGYTF.

V usage is TRBV9 and J usage is TRBJ2-5; a possible D gene is TRBD1 (7 bases). The V gene's germline CDR1 is SGDLS and CDR2 YYNGEE. Trimming shortened V by 4 bases and J by 5 bases, and 18 bases separated the two germline ends. The CDR3 consists of 15 residues. CDR3 coding DNA: TGTGCCAGCAGCCCCCTAGGAGGGGGCATGGAGACCCAGTACTTC. This sequence encodes CASSPLGGGMETQYF. Variable domain in full (rest from reference TRBV9 and TRBJ2-5): DSGVTQTPKHLITATGQRVTLRCSPRSGDLSVYWYQQSLDQGLQFLIQYYNGEERAKGNILERFSAQQFPDLHSELNLSSLELGDSALYFCASSPLGGGMETQYFGPGTRLLVL.

The genes are TRBV7-6 and TRBJ1-5, with D possibly being TRBD1 (5 bases). Per germline, CDR1 SGHVS and CDR2 FNYEAQ. The CDR3 consists of 17 residues. V lost 1 base to trimming and J lost 6 bases, with 19 bases between them. For the CDR3, the DNA is TGTGCCAGCAGCTTAGGGGCGGGAGGGGCGCAGGCTCAGCCCCAGCATTTT. Translated, it gives CASSLGAGGAQAQPQHF.

The chain employs TRBV7-3 and TRBJ2-3; either TRBD1 or TRBD2 may fit D (5 bases each). The CDR3 sequence is 13 residues long. Germline CDR1 and CDR2: SGHTA and FQGTGA. V lost 3 bases, J lost 9 bases, and 13 bases lay in between. The DNA of the CDR3 is TGTGCCAGCAGCTTGGGGGTAGAGGGCACGCAGTATTTT. Encoded protein: CASSLGVEGTQYF.